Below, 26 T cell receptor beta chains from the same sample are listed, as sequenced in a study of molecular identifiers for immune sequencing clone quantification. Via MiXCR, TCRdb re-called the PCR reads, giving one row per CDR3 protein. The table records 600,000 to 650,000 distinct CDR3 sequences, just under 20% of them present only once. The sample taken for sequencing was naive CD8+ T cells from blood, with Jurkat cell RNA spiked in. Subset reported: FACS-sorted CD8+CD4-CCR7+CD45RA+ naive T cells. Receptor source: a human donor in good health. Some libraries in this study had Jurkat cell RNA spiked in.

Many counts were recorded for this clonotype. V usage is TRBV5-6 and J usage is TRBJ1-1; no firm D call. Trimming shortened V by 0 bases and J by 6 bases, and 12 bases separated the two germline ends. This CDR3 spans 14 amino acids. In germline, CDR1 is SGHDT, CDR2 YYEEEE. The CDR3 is CASSLGGGKSEAFF. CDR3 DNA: TGTGCCAGCAGCTTGGGTGGAGGGAAGTCTGAAGCTTTCTTT.

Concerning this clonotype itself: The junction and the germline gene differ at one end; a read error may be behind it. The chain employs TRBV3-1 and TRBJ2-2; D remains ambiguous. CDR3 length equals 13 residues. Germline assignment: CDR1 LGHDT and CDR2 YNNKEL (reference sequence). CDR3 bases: TGTGCCGGCAGCCAAGATACTACCGGGGAGCTGTTTTTT. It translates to CAGSQDTTGELFF.

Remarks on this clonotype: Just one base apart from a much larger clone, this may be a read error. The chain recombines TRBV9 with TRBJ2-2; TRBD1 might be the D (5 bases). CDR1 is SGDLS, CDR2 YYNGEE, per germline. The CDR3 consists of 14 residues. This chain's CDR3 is CTSSVSGYTGELFF. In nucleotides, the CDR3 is TGTACCAGCAGCGTATCAGGGTACACCGGGGAGCTGTTTTTT.

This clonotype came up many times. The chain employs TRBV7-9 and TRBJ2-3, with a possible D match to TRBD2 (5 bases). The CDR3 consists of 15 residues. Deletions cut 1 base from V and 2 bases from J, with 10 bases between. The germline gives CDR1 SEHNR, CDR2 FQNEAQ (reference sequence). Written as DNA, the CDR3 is TGTGCCAGCAGCTTAGGGACTTTCGACACAGATACGCAGTATTTT. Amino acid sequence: CASSLGTFDTDTQYF.

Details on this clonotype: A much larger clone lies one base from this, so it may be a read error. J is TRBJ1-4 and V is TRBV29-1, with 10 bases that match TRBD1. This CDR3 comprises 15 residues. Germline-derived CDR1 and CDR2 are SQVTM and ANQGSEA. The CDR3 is CSAEAGGTGDEKLFF. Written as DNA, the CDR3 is TGCAGCGCTGAAGCCGGGGGGACAGGGGATGAAAAACTGTTTTTT. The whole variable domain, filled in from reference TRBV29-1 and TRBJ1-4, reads SAVISQKPSRDICQRGTSLTIQCQVDSQVTMMFWYRQQPGQSLTLIATANQGSEATYESGFVIDKFPISRPNLTFSTLTVSNMSPEDSSIYLCSAEAGGTGDEKLFFGSGTQLSVL.

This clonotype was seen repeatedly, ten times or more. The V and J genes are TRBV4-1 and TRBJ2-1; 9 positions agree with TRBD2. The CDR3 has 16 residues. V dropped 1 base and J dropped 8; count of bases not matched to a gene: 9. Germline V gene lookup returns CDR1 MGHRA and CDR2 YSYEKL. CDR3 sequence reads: CASSQALLAGWDEQFF. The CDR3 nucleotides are TGCGCCAGCAGCCAAGCGTTGCTAGCGGGGTGGGATGAGCAGTTCTTC.

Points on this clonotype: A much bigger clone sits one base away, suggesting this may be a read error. The CDR3 here is CASSLAARAYNEQLF. CDR3 DNA: TGTGCCAGCAGTCTAGCGGCCAGGGCCTACAATGAGCAGCTCTTC. The rearrangement joins TRBV2 to TRBJ2-1, with 7 bases aligning to TRBD2. Germline assignment: CDR1 SNHLY and CDR2 FYNNEI. This CDR3 spans 15 amino acids.

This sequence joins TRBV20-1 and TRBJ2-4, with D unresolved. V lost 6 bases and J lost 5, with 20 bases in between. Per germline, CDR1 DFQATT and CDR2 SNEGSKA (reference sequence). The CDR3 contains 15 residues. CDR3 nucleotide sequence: TGCAGTGCGCGGTCAATAAATCTTCCCGAAAACATTCAGTACTTC. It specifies CSARSINLPENIQYF.

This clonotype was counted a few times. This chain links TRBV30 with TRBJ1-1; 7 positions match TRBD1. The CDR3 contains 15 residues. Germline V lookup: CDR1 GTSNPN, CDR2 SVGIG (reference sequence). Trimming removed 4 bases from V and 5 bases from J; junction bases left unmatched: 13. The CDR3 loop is CAWTPGEGARTEAFF. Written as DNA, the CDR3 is TGTGCCTGGACCCCAGGGGAGGGGGCGCGGACTGAAGCTTTCTTT. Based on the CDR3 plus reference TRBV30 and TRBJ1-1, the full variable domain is SQTIHQWPATLVQPVGSPLSLECTVEGTSNPNLYWYRQAAGRGLQLLFYSVGIGQISSEVPQNLSASRPQDRQFILSSKKLLLSDSGFYLCAWTPGEGARTEAFFGQGTRLTVV.

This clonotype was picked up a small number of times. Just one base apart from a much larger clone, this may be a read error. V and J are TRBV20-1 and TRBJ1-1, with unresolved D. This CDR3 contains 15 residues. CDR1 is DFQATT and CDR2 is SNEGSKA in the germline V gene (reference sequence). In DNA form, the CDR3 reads TGCAGTGCTGGAGATCTGGCAGGCATGAACACTGAAGCTTTCTTT. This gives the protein CSAGDLAGMNTEAFF.

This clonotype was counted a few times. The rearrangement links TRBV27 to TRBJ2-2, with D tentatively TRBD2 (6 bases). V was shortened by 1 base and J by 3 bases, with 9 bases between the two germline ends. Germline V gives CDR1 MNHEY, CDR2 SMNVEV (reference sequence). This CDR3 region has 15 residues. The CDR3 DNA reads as TGTGCCAGCAGTTTATTGGGGGGATACACCGGGGAGCTGTTTTTT. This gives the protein CASSLLGGYTGELFF.

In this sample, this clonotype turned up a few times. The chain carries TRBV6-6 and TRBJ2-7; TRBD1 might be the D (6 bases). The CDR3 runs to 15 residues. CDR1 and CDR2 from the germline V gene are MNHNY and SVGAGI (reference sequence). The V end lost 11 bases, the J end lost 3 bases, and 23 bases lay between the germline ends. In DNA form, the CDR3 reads TGTGCCCGCAAGGGGGTACGTGGACAGAACTACGAGCAGTACTTC. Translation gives CARKGVRGQNYEQYF.

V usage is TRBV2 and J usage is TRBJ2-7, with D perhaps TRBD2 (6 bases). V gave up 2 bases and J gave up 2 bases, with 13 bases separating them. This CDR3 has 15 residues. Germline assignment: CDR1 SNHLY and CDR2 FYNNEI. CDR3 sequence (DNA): TGTGCCAGCAGTGAAAGGGCGGGAAAAGCCTACGAGCAGTACTTC. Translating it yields CASSERAGKAYEQYF.

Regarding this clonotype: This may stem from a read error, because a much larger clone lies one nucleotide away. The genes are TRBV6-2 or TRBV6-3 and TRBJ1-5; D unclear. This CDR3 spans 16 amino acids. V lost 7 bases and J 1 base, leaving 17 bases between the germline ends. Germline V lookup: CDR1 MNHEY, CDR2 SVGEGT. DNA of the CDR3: TGTGCCAGCAATTCCCAGGACGATATAAGCAATCAGCCCCAGCATTTT. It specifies CASNSQDDISNQPQHF.

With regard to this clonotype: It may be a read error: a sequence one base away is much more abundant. The chain's CDR3 is CASSLGAGVTYEQFF. The CDR3 DNA reads TGTGCCAGCAGCTTAGGAGCAGGGGTCACCTACGAGCAGTTCTTC. The gene calls are TRBV7-9 and TRBJ2-1; D is possibly TRBD1 (6 bases). There are 15 residues in the CDR3. Trimming cost V 1 base and J 10 bases, with 17 bases left between them. Germline V lookup: CDR1 SEHNR, CDR2 FQNEAQ (reference sequence).

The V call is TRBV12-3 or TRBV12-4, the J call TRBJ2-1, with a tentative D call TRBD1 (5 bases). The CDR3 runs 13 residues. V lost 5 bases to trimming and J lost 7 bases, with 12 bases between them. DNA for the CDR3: TGTGCCAGCAGTCGAACGCAGGGAAATGAGCAGTTCTTC. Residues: CASSRTQGNEQFF.

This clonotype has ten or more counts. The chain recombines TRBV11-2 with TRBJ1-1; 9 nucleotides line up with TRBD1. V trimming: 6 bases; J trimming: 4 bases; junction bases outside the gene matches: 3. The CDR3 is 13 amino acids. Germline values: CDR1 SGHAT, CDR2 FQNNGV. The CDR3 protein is CASSSDRGTEAFF. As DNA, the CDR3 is TGTGCCAGCAGTTCGGACAGGGGCACTGAAGCTTTCTTT.

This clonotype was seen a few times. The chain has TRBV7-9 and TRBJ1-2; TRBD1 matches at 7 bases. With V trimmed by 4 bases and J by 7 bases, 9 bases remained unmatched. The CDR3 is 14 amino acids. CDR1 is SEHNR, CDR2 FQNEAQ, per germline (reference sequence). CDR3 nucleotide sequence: TGTGCCAGCAGCTCCGGGACAGCCAGGAGTGGCTACACCTTC. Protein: CASSSGTARSGYTF.

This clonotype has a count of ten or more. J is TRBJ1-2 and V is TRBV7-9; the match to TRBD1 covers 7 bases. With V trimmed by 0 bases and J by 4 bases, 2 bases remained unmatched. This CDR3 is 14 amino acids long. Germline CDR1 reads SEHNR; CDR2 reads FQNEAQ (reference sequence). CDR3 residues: CASSLAGGVYGYTF. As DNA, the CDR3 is TGTGCCAGCAGCTTAGCAGGGGGCGTCTATGGCTACACCTTC.

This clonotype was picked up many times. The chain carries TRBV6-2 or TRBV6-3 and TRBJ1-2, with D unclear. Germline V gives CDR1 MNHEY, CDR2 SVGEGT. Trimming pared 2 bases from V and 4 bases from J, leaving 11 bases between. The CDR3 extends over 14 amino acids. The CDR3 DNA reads TGTGCCAGCAGTTACCTGAAGGGTCCCTATGGCTACACCTTC. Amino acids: CASSYLKGPYGYTF.

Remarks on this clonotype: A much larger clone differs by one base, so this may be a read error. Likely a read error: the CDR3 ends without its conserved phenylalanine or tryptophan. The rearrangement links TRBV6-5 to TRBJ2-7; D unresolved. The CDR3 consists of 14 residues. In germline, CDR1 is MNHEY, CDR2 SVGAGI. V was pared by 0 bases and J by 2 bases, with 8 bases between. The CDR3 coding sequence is TGTGCCAGCAGTTACTCGGGCAGCACCTACGAGCAGTACTCC. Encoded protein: CASSYSGSTYEQYS.

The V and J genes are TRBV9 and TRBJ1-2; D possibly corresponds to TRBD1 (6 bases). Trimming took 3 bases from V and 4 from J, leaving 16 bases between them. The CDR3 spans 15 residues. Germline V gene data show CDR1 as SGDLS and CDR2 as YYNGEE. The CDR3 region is CASSGVQGSVYGYTF. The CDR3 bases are TGTGCCAGCAGCGGCGTACAGGGTTCTGTCTATGGCTACACCTTC.

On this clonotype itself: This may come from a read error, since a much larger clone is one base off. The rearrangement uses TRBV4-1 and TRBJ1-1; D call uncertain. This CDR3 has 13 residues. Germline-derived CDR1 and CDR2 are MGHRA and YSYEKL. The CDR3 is CAGSQDGGAEAFF. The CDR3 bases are TGCGCCGGCAGCCAAGATGGTGGGGCTGAAGCTTTCTTT.

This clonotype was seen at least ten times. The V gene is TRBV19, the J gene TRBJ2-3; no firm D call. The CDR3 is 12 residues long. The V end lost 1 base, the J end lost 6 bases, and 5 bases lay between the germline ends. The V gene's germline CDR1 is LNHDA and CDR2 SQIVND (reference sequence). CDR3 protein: CASSIGLDTQYF. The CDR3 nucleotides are TGTGCCAGTAGTATAGGACTGGATACGCAGTATTTT.

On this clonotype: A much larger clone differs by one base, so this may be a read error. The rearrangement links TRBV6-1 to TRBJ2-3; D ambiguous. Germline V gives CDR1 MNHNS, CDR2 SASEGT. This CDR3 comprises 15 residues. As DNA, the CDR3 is TGTGCCGGCAGTGATGGGAACACAAGGCCAGATACGCAGTATTTT. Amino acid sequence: CAGSDGNTRPDTQYF.

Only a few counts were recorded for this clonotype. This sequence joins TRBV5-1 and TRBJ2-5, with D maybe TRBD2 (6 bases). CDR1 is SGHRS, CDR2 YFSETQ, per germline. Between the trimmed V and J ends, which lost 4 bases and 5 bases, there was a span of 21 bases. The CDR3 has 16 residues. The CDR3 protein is CASSPIPGAPGETQYF. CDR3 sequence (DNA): TGCGCCAGCAGCCCGATCCCGGGAGCGCCAGGGGAGACCCAGTACTTC.